The 7 T cell receptor beta chains below all came from one sample that was sequenced in a study of blood T cell repertoires in COVID-19. Measured with immunoSEQ multiplex PCR; TCRdb has only the in-frame clones, and not every one. The sample records some 96,000 clones, approximately 81% being singletons. The sample consisted of peripheral blood. These receptors came from a human donor in a cohort sampled during active COVID-19.

The rearrangement uses TRBV5-4 and TRBJ2-3, with TRBD1 as a possible D gene (6 bases). V lost 0 bases and J 5 bases, leaving 13 bases between the germline ends. The CDR3 extends over 15 amino acids. Germline loops: CDR1 SGHNT, CDR2 YYREEE (reference sequence). CDR3 loop: CASSLVLGAGDTQYF. DNA of the CDR3: TGTGCCAGCAGCTTGGTTTTGGGGGCCGGAGATACGCAGTATTTT.

This clone was observed once. The chain links TRBV16 to TRBJ2-7; perhaps TRBD1 as D (5 bases). Per germline, CDR1 KGHSY and CDR2 FQNENV. The CDR3 extends over 13 amino acids. Trimming removed 0 bases at V and 6 bases at J, with 9 bases between. The CDR3 bases are TGTGCCAGCAGCCAATCAGGCAGGGTCGAGCAGTACTTC. Its protein is CASSQSGRVEQYF.

The V and J genes are TRBV9 and TRBJ1-5; tentative D call: TRBD1 (6 bases). This CDR3 has 15 residues. From germline, CDR1 is SGDLS and CDR2 YYNGEE. Trimming pared 4 bases from V and 4 bases from J, leaving 15 bases between. CDR3 loop: CASSTTGTPNQPQHF. CDR3 bases: TGTGCCAGCAGCACAACCGGGACACCAAATCAGCCCCAGCATTTT.

The chain couples TRBV4-3 to TRBJ1-2; perhaps TRBD1 as D (5 bases). Germline CDR1 is LGHNA and CDR2 is YSLEER. The CDR3 runs to 15 residues. V lost 5 bases and J lost 4, with 17 bases in between. For the CDR3, the DNA is TGCGCCAGCAGCACCCGGACAACCCAAGTCTATGGCTACACCTTC. Amino acids: CASSTRTTQVYGYTF.

The chain uses TRBV9 and TRBJ2-1, with D maybe TRBD1 (6 bases). Deletions cut 2 bases from V and 2 bases from J, with 11 bases between. Germline values: CDR1 SGDLS, CDR2 YYNGEE. The CDR3 spans 15 residues. In DNA, the CDR3 is TGTGCCAGCAGCGTTGTAGAGGGGGCCTACAATGAGCAGTTCTTC. This gives the protein CASSVVEGAYNEQFF.

The chain couples TRBV7-6 to TRBJ2-5; 12 positions match TRBD2. CDR1 and CDR2 from the germline V gene are SGHVS and FNYEAQ. CDR3 length: 17 amino acids. With 5 bases clipped from V and 9 bases from J, the junction kept 16 bases outside the gene matches. CDR3 DNA: TGTGCCAGCAGCCTTTCCCGGACTAGCGGGATAAGAGAAGCCCAGTACTTC. This codes for CASSLSRTSGIREAQYF.

V and J are TRBV5-4 and TRBJ1-1; the D gene is possibly TRBD1 (6 bases). The V and J ends lost 3 bases and 7 bases respectively, with 16 bases between them. Germline assignment: CDR1 SGHNT and CDR2 YYREEE (reference sequence). The CDR3 runs 14 residues. CDR3 coding DNA: TGTGCCAGCAGCTATGACAGGCCAGGAGGTGAAGCTTTCTTT. Protein sequence: CASSYDRPGGEAFF.